These T cell receptor beta chains were read from a single sample in a study of PD-L1 blockade in urothelial cancer. Repertoires were generated with immunoSEQ multiplex PCR, while TCRdb's copy carries only in-frame clones and drops some. The table shows 50,000 or so clones, with more than 65% occurring only once. Sequenced here: PBMCs, sampled around atezolizumab (anti-PD-L1) treatment. The origin of the receptors is a man in his sixties or seventies with urothelial cancer. Both conserved end residues are part of each CDR3. A D gene is named only where the DNA matches it firmly. Rows give clone size only sometimes, using once, few, many, or a class for an expanded clone.

d_call	clone_size	v_call	j_call	cdr3_nt	cdr3_aa
TRBD1	NA	TRBV19	TRBJ1-5	TGTGCCAGTACCGGCGGAGGGGGCGCGGGTCAGCCCCAGCATTTT	CASTGGGGAGQPQHF
TRBD2	NA	TRBV28	TRBJ2-3	TGTGCCAGCAGTTTGGGCGTCGGGAGGGTAACAGATACGCAGTATTTT	CASSLGVGRVTDTQYF
NA	NA	TRBV6-5	TRBJ1-2	TGTGCCAGCAGACCCGGGGTAAACTATGGCTACACCTTC	CASRPGVNYGYTF
NA	few	TRBV7-3	TRBJ2-2	TGTGCCAGCACACCCCCTTCGGAGAAAAACACCGGGGAGCTGTTTTTT	CASTPPSEKNTGELFF
NA	NA	TRBV6-6	TRBJ2-7	TGTGCCAGCAGTTCCCCTGGGGGGGCCTCCTACGAGCAGTACTTC	CASSSPGGASYEQYF
NA	NA	TRBV19	TRBJ1-5	TGTGCCAGTAGTAGGACAGAGAGGAATAGCAATCAGCCCCAGCATTTT	CASSRTERNSNQPQHF
TRBD1	NA	TRBV19	TRBJ1-2	TGTGCCAGTAGTACTGCATGGGACAGGGGCCCCGGAGAATATGGCTACACCTTC	CASSTAWDRGPGEYGYTF
TRBD2	NA	TRBV5-1	TRBJ2-3	TGCGCCAGCAGCCGCACCCGACTAGCGGAGGGCACAGATACGCAGTATTTT	CASSRTRLAEGTDTQYF
TRBD2	NA	TRBV5-1	TRBJ2-1	TGCGCCAGCAGCTTTAGCGGGAGGTTACGTGAGCAGTTCTTC	CASSFSGRLREQFF
NA	NA	TRBV5-4	TRBJ2-3	TGTGCCAGCAGCTTGGGGAGCGCAACAGATACGCAGTATTTT	CASSLGSATDTQYF
NA	NA	TRBV10-3	TRBJ2-7	TGTGCCACCCGACGGCAGGGTCAACACGAGCAGTACTTC	CATRRQGQHEQYF
TRBD2	NA	TRBV27	TRBJ2-7	TGTGCCAGCAGTCTTTGGACTAGTTCCTACGAGCAGTACTTC	CASSLWTSSYEQYF
NA	NA	TRBV14	TRBJ2-1	TGTGCCAGCAGCCAAGATCTAAGACTAGTGGCCTACAATGAGCAGTTCTTC	CASSQDLRLVAYNEQFF
TRBD2	NA	TRBV6-5	TRBJ2-7	TGTGCCAGCACGGGGACTACCGAGTTCGAGCAGTACTTC	CASTGTTEFEQYF
TRBD2	NA	TRBV2	TRBJ2-2	TGTGCCAGCAGTGCGGGAGGGCCGGACACCGGGGAGCTGTTTTTT	CASSAGGPDTGELFF
NA	NA	TRBV14	TRBJ1-1	TGTGCCAGCAGCCAACACAGGGACACTGAAGCTTTCTTT	CASSQHRDTEAFF
TRBD1	NA	TRBV5-6	TRBJ1-1	TGTGCCAGCAGCTGGGACAGGGGTAACACTGAAGCTTTCTTT	CASSWDRGNTEAFF
NA	NA	TRBV7-9	TRBJ2-3	TGTGCCAGCAGCTTATGGAGGAGAACTAGCACAGATACGCAGTATTTT	CASSLWRRTSTDTQYF
TRBD1	NA	TRBV6-5	TRBJ2-7	TGTGCCAGCAGCCGGACAGGGGGGCCCTACGAGCAGTACTTC	CASSRTGGPYEQYF
NA	few	TRBV2	TRBJ2-3	TGTGCCAGCGGGAGAGAAAGAGAAAGCACAGATACGCAGTATTTT	CASGRERESTDTQYF
TRBD2	NA	TRBV29-1	TRBJ2-2	TGCAGCGTTCGAAGGACTAGCGGAAACACCGGGGAGCTGTTTTTT	CSVRRTSGNTGELFF
NA	NA	TRBV6-6	TRBJ2-7	TGTGCCAGCAGCCCGGAACCCGACAGTATGTACTACGAGCAGTACTTC	CASSPEPDSMYYEQYF
TRBD2	NA	TRBV4-1	TRBJ2-1	TGCGCCAGCAGCCGTGGACTAGCGGGAGCAGCTGAGCAGTTCTTC	CASSRGLAGAAEQFF
TRBD1	NA	TRBV18	TRBJ1-1	TGTGCCAGCTCAACAGGGGCCTCGGGGATGAACACTGAAGCTTTCTTT	CASSTGASGMNTEAFF
TRBD1	NA	TRBV6-1	TRBJ1-1	TGTGCCAGCAGTGAAGGGACAGGATACACTGAAGCTTTCTTT	CASSEGTGYTEAFF
NA	NA	TRBV7-9	TRBJ1-2	TGTGCCAGCAGCACCCACAGGGAATCCCCGGGGGGCTACACCTTC	CASSTHRESPGGYTF
NA	NA	TRBV12-5	TRBJ2-3	TGTGCTAGTGGTGACCCGGGAGAAACGCAGTATTTT	CASGDPGETQYF
TRBD1	NA	TRBV7-2	TRBJ2-5	TGTGCCAGCAGCTTATCCGGGACAGGGCAAGAGACCCAGTACTTC	CASSLSGTGQETQYF
TRBD2	few	TRBV27	TRBJ2-1	TGTGCCAGCAGTTCCATGCGGGGGGAGCAGTTCTTC	CASSSMRGEQFF
TRBD2	NA	TRBV2	TRBJ2-2	TGTGCCAGCATGGGCGTAGCGGGCCTAACCGGGGAGCTGTTTTTT	CASMGVAGLTGELFF
NA	NA	TRBV25-1	TRBJ2-2	TGTGCCAGCAGTGACAGGGTCACCGGGGAGCTGTTTTTT	CASSDRVTGELFF
TRBD1	NA	TRBV5-4	TRBJ1-1	TGTGCCAGCACCCCGGGGCGGACAGGGCAGAACACTGAAGCTTTCTTT	CASTPGRTGQNTEAFF
TRBD1	NA	TRBV18	TRBJ2-3	TGTGCCACCTCTGAACTGACAGGGGCAGATACGCAGTATTTT	CATSELTGADTQYF
TRBD2	NA	TRBV11-2	TRBJ2-2	TGTGCCAGCAGCGCCCACCTAGCGGAGAACACCGGGGAGCTGTTTTTT	CASSAHLAENTGELFF
NA	NA	TRBV5-6	TRBJ1-3	TGTGCCAGCAGCCTCCCTGCGGGAAACACCATATATTTT	CASSLPAGNTIYF
TRBD1	NA	TRBV18	TRBJ2-2	TGTGCCAGCTCCGCCGGGACAGGGGGCTCCGGGGAGCTGTTTTTT	CASSAGTGGSGELFF
TRBD1	few	TRBV4-1	TRBJ2-1	TGCGCCAGCAGCCAACCAGGGGGCGCGGGCTATGAGCAGTTCTTC	CASSQPGGAGYEQFF
NA	NA	TRBV5-4	TRBJ1-4	TGTGCCAGCAGCTCCTCCGGGACTGAGGAAAAACTGTTTTTT	CASSSSGTEEKLFF
TRBD1	NA	TRBV6-1	TRBJ1-5	TGTGCCAGCAGTGAAAACAGGGGCGGCAATCAGCCCCAGCATTTT	CASSENRGGNQPQHF
TRBD1	NA	TRBV7-9	TRBJ2-6	TGTGCCAGCAGTGGAGCCGGGACAGTCCGCCGTGGGGCCAACGTCCTGACTTTC	CASSGAGTVRRGANVLTF
TRBD2	NA	TRBV5-1	TRBJ2-1	TGCGCCAGCAGCGAGCGGGAGAGTTCCTACAATGAGCAGTTCTTC	CASSERESSYNEQFF
NA	NA	TRBV9	TRBJ1-2	TGTGCCAGCAGCCCCCAGACAGATTATGGCTACACCTTC	CASSPQTDYGYTF
NA	few	TRBV6-1	TRBJ1-2	TGTGCCAGCAGTGCGGTGTCCAGGGGCTACACCTTC	CASSAVSRGYTF
TRBD1	NA	TRBV19	TRBJ2-7	TGTGCCAGTACCAGGCATAAAAGGGACAGAATGTACGAGCAGTACTTC	CASTRHKRDRMYEQYF
TRBD1	NA	TRBV5-1	TRBJ1-1	TGCGCCAGCAGCTCCACAGGGGCGAACACTGAAGCTTTCTTT	CASSSTGANTEAFF
TRBD2	NA	TRBV25-1	TRBJ2-1	TGTGCCAGCAGTGTGACTAGCCGATTGGGGAATGAGCAGTTCTTC	CASSVTSRLGNEQFF
NA	NA	TRBV6-6	TRBJ1-1	TGTGCCAGCAGTTACTTCGACAGTATATCTGAAGCTTTCTTT	CASSYFDSISEAFF